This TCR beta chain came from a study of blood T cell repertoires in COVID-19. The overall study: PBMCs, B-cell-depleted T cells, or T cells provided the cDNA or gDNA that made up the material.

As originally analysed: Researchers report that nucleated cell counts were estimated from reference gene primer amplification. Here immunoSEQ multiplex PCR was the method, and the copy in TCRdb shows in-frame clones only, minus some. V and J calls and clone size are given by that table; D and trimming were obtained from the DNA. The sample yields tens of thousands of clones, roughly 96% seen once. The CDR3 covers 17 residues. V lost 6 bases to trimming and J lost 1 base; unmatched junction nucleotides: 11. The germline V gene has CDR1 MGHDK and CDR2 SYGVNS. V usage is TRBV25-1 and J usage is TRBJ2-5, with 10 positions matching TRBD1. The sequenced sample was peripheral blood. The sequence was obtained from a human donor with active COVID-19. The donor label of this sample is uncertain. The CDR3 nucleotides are TGTGCCAGCAGCCTGACAGGGGGCATTAACTTCCAAGAGACCCAGTACTTC. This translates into CASSLTGGINFQETQYF.